These 23 T cell receptor beta chains were all obtained from the same sample, sequenced in a study of T cell repertoires in cytomegalovirus infection. TCRdb independently ran MiXCR on the reads; one entry per CDR3 protein. The top ten hold roughly 20% of the sample, which has 200,000 to 250,000 distinct CDR3 sequences, approximately 24% seen once. The specimen was CD8+ T cells from PBMCs. These receptors were collected from a human donor in good health (CMV status not recorded). Some clones in this sample may be carry-over from other donors' samples.

This chain links TRBV28 with TRBJ1-2, with 7 bases identical to TRBD1. V gave up 3 bases and J gave up 3 bases; unmatched junction bases: 4. CDR3 size: 14 residues. CDR1 and CDR2 (germline): MDHEN, SYDVKM. DNA for the CDR3: TGTGCCAGCAGTTTCAGGGGGAACGACTATGGCTACACCTTC. It specifies CASSFRGNDYGYTF.

This clonotype has more than one count but fewer than ten. The chain links TRBV27 to TRBJ2-5, with D perhaps assigned TRBD1 or TRBD2 (5 bases each). The germline V and J ends were trimmed by 8 bases and 1 base, with 14 bases remaining between them. CDR3 length: 14 amino acids. Looked up from germline, CDR1 is MNHEY and CDR2 is SMNVEV (reference sequence). As DNA, the CDR3 is TGTGCCAGCTGGGTAGCCGGGGCCCAAGAGACCCAGTACTTC. Translated, it gives CASWVAGAQETQYF.

The rearrangement joins TRBV7-2 to TRBJ1-6; D is ambiguous. Germline lookup yields CDR1 SGHTA and CDR2 FQGNSA. V was shortened by 2 bases and J by 11 bases, with 7 bases between the two germline ends. CDR3 length: 12 residues. CDR3 nucleotides: TGTGCCAGCAGCTTAAGTTGGGCACCCCTCCACTTT. Translated: CASSLSWAPLHF.

This clonotype was recorded at least ten times. The genes are TRBV7-3 and TRBJ1-1; no reliable D call. Per germline, CDR1 SGHTA and CDR2 FQGTGA. The CDR3 consists of 13 residues. V was shortened by 5 bases and J by 6 bases, with 13 bases between the two germline ends. The CDR3 reads CASSPLGAAEAFF. CDR3 bases: TGTGCCAGCAGCCCCTTAGGCGCAGCTGAAGCTTTCTTT.

This clonotype has at least ten counts. This chain joins TRBV7-2 and TRBJ1-2; D is undetermined. The germline V gene has CDR1 SGHTA and CDR2 FQGNSA. This CDR3 is 15 amino acids long. Trimming took 5 bases from V and 6 from J, leaving 19 bases between them. The chain's CDR3 is CASSPPGPSLNGYTF. The CDR3 DNA sequence: TGTGCCAGCAGCCCCCCGGGCCCGAGCCTTAATGGCTACACCTTC.

This chain uses TRBV6-2 or TRBV6-3 with TRBJ2-1, with 7 bases matching TRBD2. Germline lookup yields CDR1 MNHEY and CDR2 SVGEGT. Germline trimming cut 6 bases from V and 7 bases from J; bases unmatched to any gene: 15. CDR3 length equals 16 residues. The CDR3 region is CASRPTSWGPGNEQFF. The DNA for the CDR3 is TGTGCCAGCAGACCGACTAGCTGGGGCCCAGGGAATGAGCAGTTCTTC.

This clonotype has just a few counts. V and J are TRBV12-3 or TRBV12-4 and TRBJ2-2; D call uncertain. CDR3 length equals 15 residues. Trimming cost V 5 bases and J 3 bases, with 13 bases left between them. The CDR3 spells CASSPLPAYTGELFF. CDR3 DNA: TGTGCCAGCAGTCCCCTTCCGGCCTACACCGGGGAGCTGTTTTTT.

This clonotype was seen ten or more times. This chain links TRBV11-2 with TRBJ2-3, with 7 bases identical to TRBD2. Looked up from germline, CDR1 is SGHAT and CDR2 is FQNNGV. V trimming: 4 bases; J trimming: 6 bases; junction bases outside the gene matches: 7. The CDR3 contains 14 residues. CDR3 DNA sequence: TGTGCCAGCAGCTACTCGGGGGGTCCTGATACGCAGTATTTT. This encodes CASSYSGGPDTQYF.

The chain employs TRBV18 and TRBJ2-1, with D perhaps being TRBD1 or TRBD2 (5 bases each). With 1 base removed from V and 1 base from J, the gap between germline ends came to 11 bases. Looked up from germline, CDR1 is KGHSH and CDR2 is LQKENI. This CDR3 region has 16 residues. The CDR3 nucleotides are TGTGCCAGCTCACCACTGGGACCGGTTTCCTACAATGAGCAGTTCTTC. Translation gives CASSPLGPVSYNEQFF.

J is TRBJ1-1 and V is TRBV12-3 or TRBV12-4; the D gene is possibly TRBD1 (5 bases). The CDR3 is made up of 15 amino acids. V gave up 7 bases and J gave up 5 bases, with 20 bases separating them. The DNA for the CDR3 is TGTGCCAGCACCTCCATCGGGGCGGGGAAGACTGAAGCTTTCTTT. Translation gives CASTSIGAGKTEAFF.

The table lists this clonotype with a few counts. The rearrangement links TRBV19 to TRBJ2-1, with a tentative D call TRBD2 (7 bases). The CDR3 runs 15 residues. The V gene's germline CDR1 is LNHDA and CDR2 SQIVND (reference sequence). Trimming took 1 base from V and 4 from J, leaving 11 bases between them. This CDR3 reads CASSIVRGGYNEQFF. For the CDR3, the DNA is TGTGCCAGTAGTATAGTGAGGGGGGGATACAATGAGCAGTTCTTC.

This clonotype has only a few counts. The chain recombines TRBV7-9 with TRBJ2-5; D uncertain. Germline V gene data show CDR1 as SEHNR and CDR2 as FQNEAQ (reference sequence). The CDR3 spans 14 residues. V dropped 4 bases and J dropped 0 bases, with 9 bases sitting between them. The CDR3 spells CASSSPQDQETQYF. The CDR3 coding sequence is TGTGCCAGCAGCTCCCCGCAGGACCAAGAGACCCAGTACTTC. The full variable domain, completed using reference TRBV7-9 and TRBJ2-5, is DTGVSQNPRHKITKRGQNVTFRCDPISEHNRLYWYRQTLGQGPEFLTYFQNEAQLEKSRLLSDRFSAERPKGSFSTLEIQRTEQGDSAMYLCASSSPQDQETQYFGPGTRLLVL.

The chain carries TRBV6-1 and TRBJ1-1, with no clear D. Germline-derived CDR1 and CDR2 are MNHNS and SASEGT. Trimming shortened V by 6 bases and J by 10 bases, and 21 bases separated the two germline ends. This CDR3 has 14 amino acids. CDR3 sequence (DNA): TGTGCCAGCAGCCCCACGGTGCTGAGGGTGGCAGCTTTCTTT. Amino acid sequence: CASSPTVLRVAAFF.

Many counts were recorded for this clonotype. The rearrangement links TRBV11-2 to TRBJ2-1, with 7 nucleotides matching TRBD1. V lost 1 base, J lost 2 bases, and 5 bases stayed unmatched. The CDR3 extends over 16 amino acids. Germline V gene sequence: CDR1 SGHAT, CDR2 FQNNGV. As DNA, the CDR3 is TGTGCCAGCAGCTTAGTAGGGGGACAGACCTACAATGAGCAGTTCTTC. It codes for CASSLVGGQTYNEQFF.

For the CDR3, the DNA is TGTGCCAGCAGCCGGGACAGAGCACAAAACATTCAGTACTTC. Translation: CASSRDRAQNIQYF. This chain links TRBV5-6 with TRBJ2-4; TRBD1 agrees at 7 bases. The CDR3 contains 14 residues. The junction had 6 bases not matched to a gene; V was cut back by 4 bases and J by 5 bases. The germline V gene has CDR1 SGHDT and CDR2 YYEEEE.

This clonotype appeared a few times. The genes are TRBV28 and TRBJ1-4; D perhaps matches TRBD1 (6 bases). Germline loops: CDR1 MDHEN, CDR2 SYDVKM. V was clipped by 6 bases and J by 6 bases, with 26 bases between them. This CDR3 spans 18 amino acids. CDR3 DNA: TGTGCCAGCAGCCCATTCCCAATGGACAGAGAGAACGATGAAAAACTGTTTTTT. Translating gives CASSPFPMDRENDEKLFF.

The chain joins TRBV29-1 to TRBJ2-6; tentatively, D is TRBD2 (6 bases). The CDR3 is 13 amino acids. Trimming cost V 3 bases and J 4 bases, with 7 bases left between them. Germline V CDR1 and CDR2: SQVTM, ANQGSEA. CDR3 in amino acids: CSVDGGGANVLTF. CDR3 bases: TGCAGCGTTGATGGGGGGGGGGCCAACGTCCTGACTTTC.

The chain is built from TRBV14 and TRBJ2-1, with no clear D. CDR3 length: 14 amino acids. Looked up from germline, CDR1 is SGHDN and CDR2 is FVKESK. V gave up 1 base and J gave up 9 bases, with 13 bases separating them. The CDR3: CASSQVTVFGEQFF. The CDR3 nucleotides are TGTGCCAGCAGCCAAGTGACGGTCTTCGGTGAGCAGTTCTTC.

This clonotype was counted a few times. This chain joins TRBV19 and TRBJ2-7; D is possibly TRBD1 (7 bases). From germline, CDR1 is LNHDA and CDR2 SQIVND (reference sequence). V lost 10 bases and J 4 bases, leaving 17 bases between the germline ends. The CDR3 has 13 residues. CDR3 DNA sequence: TGTGCCACCAAACCACAGGGGACTTACGAGCAGTACTTC. It yields the protein CATKPQGTYEQYF.

This clonotype was observed at least ten times. V is TRBV6-2 or TRBV6-3 and J is TRBJ2-7; D gene unclear. The CDR3 contains 11 residues. Germline values: CDR1 MNHEY, CDR2 SVGEGT. Trimming took off 6 bases at V and 6 bases at J, with 9 bases between the two ends. This chain's CDR3 is CASRTPSEQYF. The DNA of the CDR3 is TGTGCCAGCAGGACCCCCTCCGAGCAGTACTTC.

This clonotype occurred a few times. The chain joins TRBV7-9 to TRBJ2-1, with D unresolved. The CDR3 length is 14 residues. Germline loops: CDR1 SEHNR, CDR2 FQNEAQ (reference sequence). Trimming removed 3 bases at V and 12 bases at J, with 18 bases between. This chain's CDR3 is CASSFTLGKNGQFF. In DNA form, the CDR3 reads TGTGCCAGCAGCTTCACCTTGGGGAAAAACGGGCAGTTCTTC.

J is TRBJ2-5 and V is TRBV2, with 9 bases lining up with TRBD2. The CDR3 has 15 amino acids. After removal of 4 bases from V and 6 bases from J, the junction contained 9 bases not matched to a gene. Germline V gene sequence: CDR1 SNHLY, CDR2 FYNNEI. The CDR3 spells CASSVRGGAEKTQYF. CDR3 bases: TGTGCCAGCAGTGTCCGCGGGGGGGCCGAAAAGACCCAGTACTTC.

This clonotype has ten or more counts. V usage is TRBV28 and J usage is TRBJ1-1; D is perhaps TRBD1 (5 bases). The germline V and J ends were trimmed by 2 bases and 6 bases, with 16 bases remaining between them. The CDR3 is 15 amino acids. CDR1 is MDHEN, CDR2 SYDVKM, per germline. Here the CDR3 reads CASSLLTAGRPEAFF. In DNA form, the CDR3 reads TGTGCCAGCAGTTTACTCACAGCAGGGCGCCCTGAAGCTTTCTTT.